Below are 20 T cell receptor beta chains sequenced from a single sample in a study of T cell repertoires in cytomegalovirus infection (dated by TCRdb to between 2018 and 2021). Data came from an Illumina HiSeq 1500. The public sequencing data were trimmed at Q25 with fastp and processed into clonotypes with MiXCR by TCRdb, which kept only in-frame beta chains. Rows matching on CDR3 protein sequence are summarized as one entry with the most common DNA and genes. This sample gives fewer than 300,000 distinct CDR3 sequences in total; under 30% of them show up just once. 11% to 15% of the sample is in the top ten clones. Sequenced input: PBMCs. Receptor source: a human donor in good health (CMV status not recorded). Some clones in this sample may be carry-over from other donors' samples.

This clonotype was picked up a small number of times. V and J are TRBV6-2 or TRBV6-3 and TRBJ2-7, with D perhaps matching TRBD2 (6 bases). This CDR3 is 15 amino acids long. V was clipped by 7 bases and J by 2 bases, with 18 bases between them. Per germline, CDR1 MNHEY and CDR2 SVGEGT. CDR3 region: CASIETSRRPYEQYF. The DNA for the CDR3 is TGTGCCAGCATCGAGACTAGTAGAAGACCCTACGAGCAGTACTTC.

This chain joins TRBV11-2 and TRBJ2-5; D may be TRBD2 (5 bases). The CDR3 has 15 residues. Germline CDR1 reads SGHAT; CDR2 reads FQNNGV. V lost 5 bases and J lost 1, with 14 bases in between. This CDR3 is CASSPNGLIQETQYF. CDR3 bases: TGTGCCAGCAGCCCGAACGGACTGATCCAAGAGACCCAGTACTTC.

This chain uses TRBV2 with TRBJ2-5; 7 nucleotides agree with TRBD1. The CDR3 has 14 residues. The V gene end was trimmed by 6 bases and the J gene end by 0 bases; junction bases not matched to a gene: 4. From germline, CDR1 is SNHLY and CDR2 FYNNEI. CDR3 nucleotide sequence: TGTGCCAGCAGGCTGGACAGGTACCAAGAGACCCAGTACTTC. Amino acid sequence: CASRLDRYQETQYF. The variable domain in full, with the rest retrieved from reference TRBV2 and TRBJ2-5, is EPEVTQTPSHQVTQMGQEVILRCVPISNHLYFYWYRQILGQKVEFLVSFYNNEISEKSEIFDDQFSVERPDGSNFTLKIRSTKLEDSAMYFCASRLDRYQETQYFGPGTRLLVL.

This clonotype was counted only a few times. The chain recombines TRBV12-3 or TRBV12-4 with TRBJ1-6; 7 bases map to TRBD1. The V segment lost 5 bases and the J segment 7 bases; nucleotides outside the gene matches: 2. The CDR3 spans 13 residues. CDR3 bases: TGTGCCAGCAGTGTACAGGGGAATTCACCCCTCCACTTT. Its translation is CASSVQGNSPLHF.

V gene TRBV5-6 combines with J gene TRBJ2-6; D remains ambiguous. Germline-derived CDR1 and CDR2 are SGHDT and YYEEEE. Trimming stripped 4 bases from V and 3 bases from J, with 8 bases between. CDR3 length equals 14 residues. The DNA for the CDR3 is TGTGCCAGCAGCCCTCCAGGTGGGGCCAACGTCCTGACTTTC. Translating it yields CASSPPGGANVLTF.

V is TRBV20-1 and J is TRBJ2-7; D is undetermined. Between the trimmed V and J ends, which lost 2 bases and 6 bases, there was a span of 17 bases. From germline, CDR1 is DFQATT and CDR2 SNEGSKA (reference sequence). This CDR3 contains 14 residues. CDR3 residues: CSARSPTLSGEQYF. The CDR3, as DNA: TGCAGTGCTAGATCCCCGACGTTGAGTGGCGAGCAGTACTTC.

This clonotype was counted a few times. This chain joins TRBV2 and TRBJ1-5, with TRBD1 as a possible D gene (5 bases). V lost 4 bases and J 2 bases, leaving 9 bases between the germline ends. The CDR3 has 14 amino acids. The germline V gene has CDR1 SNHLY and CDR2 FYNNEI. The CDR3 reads CASSGIGGNQPQHF. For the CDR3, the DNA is TGTGCCAGCAGTGGTATAGGGGGCAATCAGCCCCAGCATTTT.

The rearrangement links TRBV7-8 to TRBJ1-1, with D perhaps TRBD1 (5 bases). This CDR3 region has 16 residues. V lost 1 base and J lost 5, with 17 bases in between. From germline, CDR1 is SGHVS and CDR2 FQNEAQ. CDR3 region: CASSLGGRDGLTEAFF. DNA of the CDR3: TGTGCCAGCAGCTTAGGGGGCAGGGATGGATTGACTGAAGCTTTCTTT.

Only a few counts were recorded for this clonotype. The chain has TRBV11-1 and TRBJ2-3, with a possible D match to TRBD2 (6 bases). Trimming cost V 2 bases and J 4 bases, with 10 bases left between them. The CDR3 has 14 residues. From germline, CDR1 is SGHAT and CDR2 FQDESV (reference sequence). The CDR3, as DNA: TGTGCCAGCAGCTTACAGGGAGGATCAGATACGCAGTATTTT. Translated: CASSLQGGSDTQYF.

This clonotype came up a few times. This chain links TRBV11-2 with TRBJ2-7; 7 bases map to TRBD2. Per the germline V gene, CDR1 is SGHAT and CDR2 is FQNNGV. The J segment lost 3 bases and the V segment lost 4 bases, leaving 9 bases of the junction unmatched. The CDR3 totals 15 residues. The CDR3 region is CASSSTRGDHYEQYF. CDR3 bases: TGTGCCAGCAGCTCTACCCGGGGGGACCACTACGAGCAGTACTTC.

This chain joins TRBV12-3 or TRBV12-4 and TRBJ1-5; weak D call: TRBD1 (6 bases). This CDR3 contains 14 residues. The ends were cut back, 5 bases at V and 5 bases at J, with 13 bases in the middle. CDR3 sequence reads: CASSPNRDDQPQHF. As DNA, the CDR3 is TGTGCCAGCAGTCCTAACAGGGACGATCAGCCCCAGCATTTT.

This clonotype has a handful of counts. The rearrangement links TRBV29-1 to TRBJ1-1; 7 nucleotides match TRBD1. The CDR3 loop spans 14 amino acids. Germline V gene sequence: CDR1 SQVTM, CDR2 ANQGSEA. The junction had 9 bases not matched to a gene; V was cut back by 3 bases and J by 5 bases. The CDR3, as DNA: TGCAGCGTTGACGGGGGCAGGGGGTATACTGAAGCTTTCTTT. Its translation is CSVDGGRGYTEAFF. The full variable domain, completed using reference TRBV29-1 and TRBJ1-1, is SAVISQKPSRDICQRGTSLTIQCQVDSQVTMMFWYRQQPGQSLTLIATANQGSEATYESGFVIDKFPISRPNLTFSTLTVSNMSPEDSSIYLCSVDGGRGYTEAFFGQGTRLTVV.

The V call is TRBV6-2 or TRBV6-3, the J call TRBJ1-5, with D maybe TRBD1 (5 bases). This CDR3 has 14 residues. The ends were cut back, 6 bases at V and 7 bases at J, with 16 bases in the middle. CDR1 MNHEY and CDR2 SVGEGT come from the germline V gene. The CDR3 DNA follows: TGTGCCAGCAGCTATCGACAGATGGTGCAGCCCCAGCATTTT. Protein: CASSYRQMVQPQHF.

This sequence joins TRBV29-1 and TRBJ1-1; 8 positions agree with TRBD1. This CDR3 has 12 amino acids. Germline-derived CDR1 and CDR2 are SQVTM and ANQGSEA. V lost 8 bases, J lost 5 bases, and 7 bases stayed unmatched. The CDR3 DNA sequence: TGCAGCTGCGACAGGGGAGGAACTGAAGCTTTCTTT. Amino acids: CSCDRGGTEAFF.

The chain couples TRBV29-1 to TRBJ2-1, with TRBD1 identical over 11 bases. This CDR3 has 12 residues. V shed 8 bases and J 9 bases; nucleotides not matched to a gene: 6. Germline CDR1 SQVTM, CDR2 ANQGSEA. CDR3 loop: CSTRTGGGEQFF. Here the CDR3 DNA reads TGCAGCACACGGACAGGGGGCGGTGAGCAGTTCTTC.

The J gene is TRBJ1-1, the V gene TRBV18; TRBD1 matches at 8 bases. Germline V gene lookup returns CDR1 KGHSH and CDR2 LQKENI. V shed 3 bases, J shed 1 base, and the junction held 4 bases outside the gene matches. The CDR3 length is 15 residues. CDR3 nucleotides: TGTGCCAGCTCACCCCGCGGACAGGGGAACACTGAAGCTTTCTTT. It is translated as CASSPRGQGNTEAFF. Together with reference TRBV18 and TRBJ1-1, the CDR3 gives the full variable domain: NAGVMQNPRHLVRRRGQEARLRCSPMKGHSHVYWYRQLPEEGLKFMVYLQKENIIDESGMPKERFSAEFPKEGPSILRIQQVVRGDSAAYFCASSPRGQGNTEAFFGQGTRLTVV.

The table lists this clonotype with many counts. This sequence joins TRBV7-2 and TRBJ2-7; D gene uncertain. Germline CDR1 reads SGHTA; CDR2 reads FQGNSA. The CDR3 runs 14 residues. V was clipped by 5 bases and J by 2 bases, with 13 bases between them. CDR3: CASSQRTATYEQYF. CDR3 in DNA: TGTGCCAGCAGCCAACGGACCGCTACCTACGAGCAGTACTTC.

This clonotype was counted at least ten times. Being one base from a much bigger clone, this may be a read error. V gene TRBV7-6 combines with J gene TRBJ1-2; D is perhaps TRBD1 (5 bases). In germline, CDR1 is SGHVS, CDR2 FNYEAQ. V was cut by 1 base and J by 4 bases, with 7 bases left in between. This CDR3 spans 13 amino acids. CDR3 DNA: TGTGCCAGCAGCTTAGAGGGGATCTATGGCTACACCTTC. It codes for CASSLEGIYGYTF.

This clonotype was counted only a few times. For the CDR3, the DNA is TGCGCCAGCAGCCTCCACAGGATGGGGGCCGCGAACACCGGGGAGCTGTTTTTT. Protein sequence: CASSLHRMGAANTGELFF. The chain joins TRBV5-1 to TRBJ2-2; the D gene is possibly TRBD1 (6 bases). The CDR3 contains 18 residues. Germline CDR1 is SGHRS and CDR2 is YFSETQ. V was pared by 4 bases and J by 0 bases, with 19 bases between.

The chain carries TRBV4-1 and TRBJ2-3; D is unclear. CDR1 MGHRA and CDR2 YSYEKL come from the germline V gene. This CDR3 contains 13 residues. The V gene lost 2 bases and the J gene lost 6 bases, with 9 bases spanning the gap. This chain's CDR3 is CASSQLIGDTQYF. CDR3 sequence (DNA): TGCGCCAGCAGCCAACTGATTGGTGATACGCAGTATTTT.